Listed below are T cell receptor beta chains from one sample, sequenced in a study of blood T cell repertoires in COVID-19. The table came from immunoSEQ multiplex PCR; TCRdb's copy has only in-frame clones and leaves some out. The repertoire holds roughly 100,000 clones, 81% seen once, with more than 30% in the top ten. What was sequenced was peripheral blood. Receptor source: an elderly man with acute or convalescent COVID-19. Both conserved end residues are part of each CDR3.

v_call,cdr3_length,j_call,cdr3_aa
TRBV7-6,16,TRBJ2-5,CASSRPRVRGGKTQYF
TRBV5-1,11,TRBJ1-2,CATSDSYGYTF
TRBV29-1,14,TRBJ2-2,CSGTDSPNTGELFF
TRBV7-2,17,TRBJ2-2,CASSPRGGTTNTGELFF
TRBV5-4,15,TRBJ2-2,CASSTGTGVAGELFF
TRBV18,16,TRBJ2-3,CASSPLQSVSTDTQYF
TRBV5-1,14,TRBJ2-3,CASSLFSQSDTQYF
TRBV29-1,11,TRBJ1-2,CSAWTGYGYTF
TRBV10-3,15,TRBJ2-1,CAIRNSGSSYNEQFF
TRBV18,14,TRBJ2-2,CASSPRGGAGELFF
TRBV29-1,13,TRBJ2-5,CSVGRQNRETQYF
TRBV28,15,TRBJ2-3,CASSLEVTSTDTQYF
TRBV15,15,TRBJ1-2,CATSSDPRGLGGYTF
TRBV28,16,TRBJ2-7,CASSLLGQRPPEEQYF
TRBV6-2/TRBV6-3,14,TRBJ2-3,CASSYSSPTDTQYF
TRBV20-1,11,TRBJ1-2,CSVGGSYGYTF
TRBV10-3,11,TRBJ2-1,CAISEGDEQFF
TRBV5-1,15,TRBJ2-7,CASSLRGASSYEQYF
TRBV24-1,16,TRBJ2-1,CATSDQDRGTYNEQFF
TRBV29-1,14,TRBJ2-5,CSVYLRTNQETQYF
TRBV19,16,TRBJ1-1,CASSILFGQGNTEAFF
TRBV7-2,17,TRBJ1-2,CASSLASDRRNNYGYTF
TRBV6-6,14,TRBJ1-5,CASSYSQGGQPQHF
TRBV15,14,TRBJ1-1,CATSRDRVSTEAFF
TRBV5-1,15,TRBJ2-1,CASSLGWGLYNEQFF
TRBV10-3,13,TRBJ2-7,CAIKMTGTYEQYF
TRBV27,14,TRBJ2-1,CASRPTGQGREQFF
TRBV28,13,TRBJ1-1,CASSLPQGPEAFF
TRBV28,17,TRBJ1-5,CASSSRDFSYSNQPQHF
TRBV9,16,TRBJ2-3,CASSAISGSLTDTQYF
TRBV5-1,18,TRBJ2-1,CASKLGHSLAGVRNEQFF
TRBV27,14,TRBJ1-4,CASSLNRGNEKLFF
TRBV19,12,TRBJ2-7,CASRKQGYEQYF
TRBV5-4,15,TRBJ1-4,CASSPTGGANEKLFF
TRBV24-1,12,TRBJ2-1,CATSDSTDKQFF
TRBV5-4,16,TRBJ2-1,CASSLGAPSSYNEQFF
TRBV9,16,TRBJ2-7,CASSALGDSLSYEQYF
TRBV7-2,14,TRBJ2-5,CASSLDRYQETQYF
TRBV4-1,19,TRBJ2-2,CASSQDFNPGGFGTGELFF
TRBV6-6,14,TRBJ1-4,CASSYAQGMRKLFF
TRBV27,15,TRBJ1-1,CASSLRQGLYTEAFF
TRBV3-1/TRBV3-2,13,TRBJ2-3,CASSQAFTDTQYF
TRBV12-5,14,TRBJ2-7,CASGKGLAGSEQYF
TRBV2,19,TRBJ2-2,CASSENRLAGGPGTGELFF
TRBV5-1,14,TRBJ1-3,CASSRGSSGNTIYF
TRBV7-9,14,TRBJ2-3,CASSPSGSGDTQYF
TRBV5-1,18,TRBJ1-2,CASSLRGTVDSRNYGYTF
TRBV15,15,TRBJ2-7,CATSSFASGSYEQYF
TRBV19,14,TRBJ1-4,CASSWSGPMEKLFF
TRBV11-2,18,TRBJ2-3,CASSPKRGLAVSRDTQYF
TRBV7-3,15,TRBJ2-1,CASSRRQGGYNEQFF
TRBV6-6,14,TRBJ1-3,CATGDPGSGNTIYF
TRBV5-1,13,TRBJ2-7,CASSYDNSYEQYF
TRBV9,21,TRBJ2-1,CASSVGLAGEWGANSYNEQFF
TRBV7-9,14,TRBJ1-1,CASSLAKMNTEAFF
TRBV29-1,13,TRBJ2-3,CSVEVGRRYTQYF
TRBV5-6,14,TRBJ1-1,CASSLISLNTEAFF